The T cell receptor (beta chain) under discussion was sequenced for a study of OX40 agonist ivuxolimab in advanced cancers. Profiled with immunoSEQ multiplex PCR; TCRdb holds only in-frame clones, not every one. The sample includes roughly 76,000 clones, 91% of them seen just once. Losses at the gene ends were 5 bases for V and 6 bases for J; bases not matched to a gene: 7. Per germline, CDR1 SGHTA and CDR2 FQGNSA. The CDR3 is 13 amino acids. This sequence joins TRBV7-2 and TRBJ2-7; 7 nucleotides align to TRBD2. This clonotype was obtained from an adult with an advanced solid tumor such as melanoma, head and neck, liver or kidney cancer. The sequencing here drew on CD4+ or CD8+ T cells sorted from blood, taken in a trial of the OX40 agonist ivuxolimab. CDR3 coding DNA: TGTGCCAGCAGCGTATTAGCGGGCCTCGAGCAGTACTTC. It codes for CASSVLAGLEQYF.